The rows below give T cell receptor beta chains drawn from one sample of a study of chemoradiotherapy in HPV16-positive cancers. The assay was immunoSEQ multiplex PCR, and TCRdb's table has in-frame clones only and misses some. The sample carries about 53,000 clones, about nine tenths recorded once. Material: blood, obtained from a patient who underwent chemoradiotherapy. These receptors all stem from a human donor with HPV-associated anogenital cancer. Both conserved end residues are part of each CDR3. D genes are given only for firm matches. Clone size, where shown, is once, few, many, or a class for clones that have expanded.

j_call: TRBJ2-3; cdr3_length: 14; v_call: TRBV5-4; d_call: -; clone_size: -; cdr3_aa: CASRRDRGSDTQYF; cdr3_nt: TGTGCCAGCAGGAGGGACCGCGGAAGCGATACGCAGTATTTT
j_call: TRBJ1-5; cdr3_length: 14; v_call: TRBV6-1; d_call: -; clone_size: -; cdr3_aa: CASSEGAGNQPQHF; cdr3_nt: TGTGCCAGCAGTGAGGGGGCAGGGAATCAGCCCCAGCATTTT
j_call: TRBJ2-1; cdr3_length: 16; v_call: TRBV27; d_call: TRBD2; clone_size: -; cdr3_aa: CASRSGLAGAYNEQFF; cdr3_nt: TGTGCCAGCAGAAGTGGACTAGCGGGGGCCTACAATGAGCAGTTCTTC
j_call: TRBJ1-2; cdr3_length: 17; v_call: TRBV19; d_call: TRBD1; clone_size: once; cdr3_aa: CASRAGQGPQGIYGYTF; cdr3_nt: TGTGCCAGTAGAGCAGGACAGGGGCCTCAAGGGATCTATGGCTACACCTTC
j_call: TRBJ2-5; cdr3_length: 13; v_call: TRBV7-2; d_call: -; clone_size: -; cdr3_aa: CASSPGTLETQYF; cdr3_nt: TGTGCCAGCAGCCCCGGGACACTGGAGACCCAGTACTTC
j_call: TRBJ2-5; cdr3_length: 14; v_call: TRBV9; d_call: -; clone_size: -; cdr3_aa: CASSVAGGGETQYF; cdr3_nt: TGTGCCAGCAGCGTAGCAGGGGGGGGAGAGACCCAGTACTTC
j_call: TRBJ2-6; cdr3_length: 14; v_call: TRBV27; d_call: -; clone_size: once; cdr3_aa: CASSLEGGANVLTF; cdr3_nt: TGTGCCAGCAGTTTAGAAGGGGGGGCCAACGTCCTGACTTTC
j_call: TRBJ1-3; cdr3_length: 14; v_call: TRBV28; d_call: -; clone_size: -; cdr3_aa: CASSSSAIGNTIYF; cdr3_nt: TGTGCCAGCAGTTCGTCCGCCATCGGAAACACCATATATTTT
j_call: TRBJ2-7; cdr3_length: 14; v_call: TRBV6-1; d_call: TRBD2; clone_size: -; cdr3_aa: CASSPSGAAYEQYF; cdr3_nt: TGTGCCAGCAGCCCTAGCGGGGCCGCCTACGAGCAGTACTTC
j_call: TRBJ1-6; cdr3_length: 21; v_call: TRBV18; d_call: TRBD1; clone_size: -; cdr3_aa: CASSLYSGQGLLSSYNSPLHF; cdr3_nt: TGTGCCAGCTCACTGTACTCGGGACAGGGTCTCCTGAGCTCCTATAATTCACCCCTCCACTTT
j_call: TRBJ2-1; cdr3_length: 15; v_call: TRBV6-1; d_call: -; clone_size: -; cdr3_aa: CASSEGPSPPNEQFF; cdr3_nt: TGTGCCAGCAGTGAAGGACCCAGCCCCCCCAATGAGCAGTTCTTC